The 20 T cell receptor beta chains listed next were all sequenced from one sample in a study of shared clonotypes between healthy human individuals. Clones were read by immunoSEQ multiplex PCR, and TCRdb kept only the in-frame ones, dropping some. The sample holds 1.6 million or so clones, over 95% seen once. The material sequenced was naive CD4+ T cells sorted from blood. Subset: CD45RA+ positively selected. These receptors all stem from a young man in good health.

The rearrangement joins TRBV14 to TRBJ1-3, with TRBD1 as a possible D gene (6 bases). The CDR3 is made up of 16 amino acids. Germline V gene sequence: CDR1 SGHDN, CDR2 FVKESK. With 2 bases removed from V and 0 bases from J, the gap between germline ends came to 11 bases. The CDR3 spells CASSQSRTASGNTIYF. CDR3 sequence (DNA): TGTGCCAGCAGCCAATCTCGGACAGCCTCTGGAAACACCATATATTTT. The entire variable domain, with the rest obtained from reference TRBV14 and TRBJ1-3, is as follows: EAGVTQFPSHSVIEKGQTVTLRCDPISGHDNLYWYRRVMGKEIKFLLHFVKESKQDESGMPNNRFLAERTGGTYSTLKVQPAELEDSGVYFCASSQSRTASGNTIYFGEGSWLTVV.

The chain's CDR3 is CASSLGGPAGGFYEQYF. The CDR3 coding sequence is TGTGCCAGCAGCTTAGGAGGTCCAGCGGGAGGTTTCTACGAGCAGTACTTC. The chain is built from TRBV13 and TRBJ2-7; 9 nucleotides align to TRBD2. Unmatched junction bases numbered 9, after V lost 0 bases and J lost 3 bases. Germline V lookup: CDR1 PRHDT, CDR2 FYEKMQ (reference sequence). CDR3 length equals 17 residues.

As regards this clone: Distinct nucleotide sequences in the sample also encode this CDR3. This rearrangement joins TRBV5-1 to TRBJ2-3; D uncertain. Germline V gives CDR1 SGHRS, CDR2 YFSETQ. The CDR3 has 12 amino acids. The V end was cut by 4 bases, the J end by 2 bases, with 5 bases between. CDR3 DNA sequence: TGCGCCAGCAGCCTTGACACAGATACGCAGTATTTT. It yields the protein CASSLDTDTQYF. The full variable domain, in which reference TRBV5-1 and TRBJ2-3 provide the parts outside the CDR3, is KAGVTQTPRYLIKTRGQQVTLSCSPISGHRSVSWYQQTPGQGLQFLFEYFSETQRNKGNFPGRFSGRQFSNSRSEMNVSTLELGDSALYLCASSLDTDTQYFGPGTRLTVL.

Worth noting for this clone: Different DNA sequences within this sample yield the same CDR3. This chain links TRBV7-9 with TRBJ1-2; D remains unclear. V lost 5 bases and J lost 1, with 2 bases in between. This CDR3 is 11 amino acids long. Germline CDR1 is SEHNR and CDR2 is FQNEAQ (reference sequence). The CDR3: CASSLNYGYTF. The CDR3 DNA reads TGTGCCAGCAGCCTTAACTATGGCTACACCTTC.

V gene TRBV11-2 combines with J gene TRBJ2-7, with TRBD2 matching 14 bases. Germline CDR1 and CDR2: SGHAT and FQNNGV. V trimming: 6 bases; J trimming: 3 bases; junction bases outside the gene matches: 1. The CDR3 totals 14 residues. CDR3 in DNA: TGTGCCAGCAGGGGGACTAGCGGGAGCTACGAGCAGTACTTC. This codes for CASRGTSGSYEQYF.

This chain connects TRBV5-6 to TRBJ2-1, with 7 bases fitting TRBD2. Per germline, CDR1 SGHDT and CDR2 YYEEEE. The CDR3 contains 17 residues. J lost 4 bases, V lost 3 bases, and 13 bases had no gene match. CDR3 nucleotides: TGTGCCAGCAGCTCAGGACCGGGGCTAGCGGTTTACAATGAGCAGTTCTTC. Protein sequence: CASSSGPGLAVYNEQFF.

The chain links TRBV11-2 to TRBJ2-2; 7 nucleotides align to TRBD2. The CDR3 consists of 14 residues. V lost 3 bases and J lost 7; bases outside the gene matches: 5. The germline V gene encodes CDR1 SGHAT and CDR2 FQNNGV. In DNA, the CDR3 is TGTGCCAGCAGCTTGGCGGGAGCAGGCGGGGAGCTGTTTTTT. Residues: CASSLAGAGGELFF.

The chain uses TRBV18 and TRBJ2-3; TRBD1 agrees at 7 bases. The V gene's germline CDR1 is KGHSH and CDR2 LQKENI. The trim removed 2 bases at V and 2 bases at J, leaving 4 bases unmatched. The CDR3 loop spans 15 amino acids. The CDR3 nucleotides are TGTGCCAGCTCACCAGCCGGGACAGTCACAGATACGCAGTATTTT. It translates to CASSPAGTVTDTQYF.

The CDR3 nucleotides read TGTGAAGGGACAGGGAGACTCAACGAGCAGTACTTC. Amino acids: CEGTGRLNEQYF. The chain employs TRBV21-1 and TRBJ2-7; the table's D call TRBD1 went unverified against the DNA. TRBV21-1 is labeled a pseudogene. The length of the CDR3 is 12 residues.

This rearrangement joins TRBV28 to TRBJ1-1, with TRBD1 identical over 7 bases. Unmatched junction bases numbered 7, after V lost 8 bases and J lost 4 bases. This CDR3 spans 13 amino acids. Germline V gene data show CDR1 as MDHEN and CDR2 as SYDVKM. CDR3 sequence: CASGRGQSTEAFF. CDR3 coding DNA: TGTGCCAGCGGACGGGGACAGAGCACTGAAGCTTTCTTT.

This clone was detected only once. The CDR3 DNA is TGCGCCAGCAGCTTGCGTCAGGCGGGACCAGCGGAGACCCAGTACTTC. Translation gives CASSLRQAGPAETQYF. The rearrangement links TRBV5-1 to TRBJ2-5, with a tentative D call TRBD2 (6 bases). This CDR3 region has 16 residues. Germline CDR1 SGHRS, CDR2 YFSETQ. V was pared by 1 base and J by 5 bases, with 18 bases between.

V and J are TRBV6-5 and TRBJ2-4; 11 nucleotides match TRBD1. CDR3 length equals 15 residues. Trimming cost V 6 bases and J 8 bases; bases outside gene matches: 9. Germline values: CDR1 MNHEY, CDR2 SVGAGI. Written as DNA, the CDR3 is TGTGCCAGCAGGCTAGGACAGGGGGCGGTCGACATTCAGTACTTC. Translation: CASRLGQGAVDIQYF.

The J gene is TRBJ2-7, the V gene TRBV10-3; D might be TRBD2 (6 bases). Germline V gene data show CDR1 as ENHRY and CDR2 as SYGVKD. This CDR3 region has 14 residues. Trimming shortened V by 7 bases and J by 1 base, and 14 bases separated the two germline ends. The chain's CDR3 is CAIMKGGGSYEQYF. CDR3 DNA: TGTGCCATCATGAAGGGCGGAGGGTCCTACGAGCAGTACTTC.

This chain links TRBV28 with TRBJ1-5, with a possible D match to TRBD1 (6 bases). The CDR3 is 13 residues long. Trimming removed 3 bases at V and 8 bases at J, with 11 bases between. The germline V gene encodes CDR1 MDHEN and CDR2 SYDVKM. The CDR3 loop is CASSLDSPKPQHF. The CDR3 nucleotides are TGTGCCAGCAGTTTGGACAGTCCGAAGCCCCAGCATTTT.

The V gene is TRBV4-2, the J gene TRBJ2-1; 9 nucleotides match TRBD2. This CDR3 contains 15 residues. The V gene end was trimmed by 4 bases and the J gene end by 5 bases; junction bases not matched to a gene: 6. The V gene's germline CDR1 is LGHNA and CDR2 YNFKEQ. Here the CDR3 DNA reads TGTGCCAGCAGCCCTTCTAGCGGGACAGACAATGAGCAGTTCTTC. Its translation is CASSPSSGTDNEQFF.

This rearrangement joins TRBV5-5 to TRBJ1-1; unclear D gene. Trimming left V 0 bases short and J 4 bases short, with 7 bases between. The CDR3 has 13 residues. The germline CDR1 and CDR2 sequences are SGHKS and YYEKEE (reference sequence). This CDR3 is CASSLVGFTEAFF. The CDR3 DNA reads as TGTGCCAGCAGCTTGGTGGGTTTCACTGAAGCTTTCTTT.

Note on this clone: Other DNA sequences of this sample code for an identical CDR3. CDR3 loop: CASSEAGGAHQPQHF. CDR3 coding DNA: TGTGCCAGCAGTGAAGCCGGAGGGGCACATCAGCCCCAGCATTTT. V gene TRBV6-1 combines with J gene TRBJ1-5, with a tentative D call TRBD1 (5 bases). In germline, CDR1 is MNHNS, CDR2 SASEGT. V lost 0 bases, J lost 5 bases, and 11 bases lay in between. This CDR3 contains 15 residues.

CDR3 sequence (DNA): TGTGCCAGCAGCCCGAACGGCGGGTACACCGGGGAGCTGTTTTTT. This codes for CASSPNGGYTGELFF. The rearrangement links TRBV11-3 to TRBJ2-2, with D possibly matching TRBD2 (5 bases). The germline gives CDR1 SGHNT, CDR2 YENEEA. V was clipped by 5 bases and J by 3 bases, with 13 bases between them. The CDR3 is 15 amino acids.

The gene calls are TRBV7-2 and TRBJ1-1; D remains ambiguous. Germline CDR1 and CDR2: SGHTA and FQGNSA. CDR3 length: 12 residues. The V end lost 2 bases, the J end lost 4 bases, and 5 bases lay between the germline ends. The CDR3 reads CASSLNPTEAFF. The CDR3 DNA is TGTGCCAGCAGCTTAAACCCCACTGAAGCTTTCTTT. Based on the CDR3 plus reference TRBV7-2 and TRBJ1-1, the full variable domain is GAGVSQSPSNKVTEKGKDVELRCDPISGHTALYWYRQSLGQGLEFLIYFQGNSAPDKSGLPSDRFSAERTGGSVSTLTIQRTQQEDSAVYLCASSLNPTEAFFGQGTRLTVV.

This chain connects TRBV19 to TRBJ2-7; D uncertain. CDR1 is LNHDA, CDR2 SQIVND, per germline (reference sequence). This CDR3 has 14 residues. The V and J ends lost 3 bases and 2 bases respectively, with 11 bases between them. The CDR3 loop reads CASSIHRGTYEQYF. DNA of the CDR3: TGTGCCAGTAGTATCCACCGTGGAACCTACGAGCAGTACTTC.